This record looks at one T cell receptor (beta chain) sequence and its context. In its sample, this clone was seen once. It lacks a known antigen. Per-base qualities were not stored, and no clone one base away is much larger. These data originate in a study of graft-versus-host responses after intestinal transplantation (dated by TCRdb to the early 2020s). Background on the whole study: The transplants that recipients got were multivisceral, liver-intestinal, or isolated intestinal. A cohort of about 25 intestinal transplant recipients, including one retransplant, was enrolled, and 3 patients lacking pretransplant specimens were excluded. Donor T cell macrochimerism was defined as a peak of at least 4% donor T cells among recipient peripheral blood mononuclear cells. Graft-versus-host and host-versus-graft alloreactive T cell clones were tracked in the graft, circulation and bone marrow after intestinal transplantation using bulk TCR-beta CDR3 sequencing. Every recipient was given anti-thymocyte globulin induction, followed by about three years of maintenance tacrolimus and steroids. Rather than being sequenced by the commercial service, samples from a few later patients were sequenced in-house on an Illumina MiSeq and processed with MiXCR. To identify alloreactive clones, pre-transplant mixed lymphocyte reaction products were sequenced and compared with unstimulated pre-transplant donor and recipient T cells.

Per the publication, the time point label means: cells obtained before transplantation from donor or recipient. CD3+CD4+ and CD3+CD8+ populations were FACS-sorted from unstimulated pre-transplant donor and recipient cells taken from spleen or lymph nodes. CDR1 is given as SGHRS and CDR2 as YFSETQ, both from the germline V gene. For this chain, trimming is 5 bases at the V end and 4 bases at the J end, and the number of junction bases without a gene match is 2. Inclusive of the bounding cysteine and phenylalanine, the CDR3 is 12 residues long. The read is trimmed to its CDR3 DNA, 36 bases read in frame from base 1. Receptors were amplified or captured by the immunoSEQ multiplex PCR assay. In most patients, genomic DNA was isolated using the Qiagen DNeasy Blood and Tissue Kit and sent frozen to Adaptive Biotechnologies for TCR sequencing. Adaptive Biotechnologies carried out high-throughput TCR-beta CDR3 sequencing of genomic DNA for most patients. As for the original processing: Adaptive's ImmunoSEQ software supplied the TCR sequencing data for 15 to 20 patients, while MiXCR and VDJtools were used to process a few other patients. To correct CD4 versus CD8 sorting errors, any sequence found in both subsets at a frequency ratio below 5:1 was removed. Because the origin of CDR3 nucleotide sequences shared between donor and recipient could not be assigned, those sequences were removed. At least 2-fold expansion over unstimulated cells and a minimum CFSE-low frequency of 0.002% (template counts) or 0.001% (read counts) were required for clones to be classified as alloreactive. Clones were considered mappable if detected in sequenced pre-transplant spleen, lymph node, or MLR CFSE-low populations of the donor or recipient. Cumulative frequency of alloreactive clones was calculated as a percentage of all sequences weighted by copy number. TCRdb mirrors the immuneACCESS table, restricted to in-frame sequences. Some clones are absent from its copies; in checked studies, under half trace to an unresolved V gene, and the reason for the others is unknown. The DNA gave D and trimming, while V, J and clone size come from that table. Counted in this sample were around 50,000 clones; approximately 88% of them appeared once. In total, the top ten clones hold roughly 0.45% of the sample.

Study-level results and caveats: Peak levels of circulating GvH clones were associated with declines in HvG clones early after transplant. Patients with donor T cell macrochimerism had high GvH to HvG T cell clonal ratios in their allografts. GvH clones were detected in recipient bone marrow, and some of these GvH clones were observed earlier in ileal mucosa or blood, consistent with an intestinal mucosal origin. The relatively low number and heterogeneity of intestinal transplant patients limited the conclusions.

The sample in question was unstimulated CD4+ T cells sorted from spleen or lymph node cells, obtained before transplant. The TCR was taken from a human donor who was the organ donor for an intestinal transplant. The V gene is TRBV5-1 and the J gene is TRBJ2-5, and TRBD2 matches 7 of the central bases. Here is the DNA: TGCGCCAGCAGACCGGGAGGAGAGACCCAGTACTTC. Its protein is CASRPGGETQYF. The variable domain in full, with residues beyond the CDR3 obtained from the reference TRBV5-1 and TRBJ2-5 genes, is KAGVTQTPRYLIKTRGQQVTLSCSPISGHRSVSWYQQTPGQGLQFLFEYFSETQRNKGNFPGRFSGRQFSNSRSEMNVSTLELGDSALYLCASRPGGETQYFGPGTRLLVL.